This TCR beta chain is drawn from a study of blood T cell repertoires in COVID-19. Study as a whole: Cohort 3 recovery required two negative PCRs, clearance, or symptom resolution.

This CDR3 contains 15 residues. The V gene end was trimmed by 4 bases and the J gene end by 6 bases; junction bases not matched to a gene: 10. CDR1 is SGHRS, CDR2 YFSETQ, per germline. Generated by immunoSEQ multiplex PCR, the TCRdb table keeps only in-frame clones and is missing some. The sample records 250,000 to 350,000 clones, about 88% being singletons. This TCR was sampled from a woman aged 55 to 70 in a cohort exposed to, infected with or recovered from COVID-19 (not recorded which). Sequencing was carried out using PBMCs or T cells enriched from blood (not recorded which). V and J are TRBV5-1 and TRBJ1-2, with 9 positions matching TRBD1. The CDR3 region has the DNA TGCGCCAGCAGCCGGAGGGCGGGACAGGGCGATGGCTACACCTTC. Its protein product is CASSRRAGQGDGYTF.